This TCR beta chain was documented in a study of T-cell memory formation after mild COVID-19 (dated by TCRdb to the early 2020s). Regarding the study in general: TCR sequence clusters from the two donors were found to be largely donor specific. In two donors, T-cell clones that expanded and contracted after mild COVID-19 were tracked by sequencing TCRalpha and TCRbeta repertoires over time. Two young, previously healthy adult volunteers made up the cohort, one male and one female.

Reads for this sample came from an Illumina NovaSeq 6000. TCRalpha and TCRbeta cDNA libraries were constructed by 5'RACE with constant-segment primers, with sample barcodes and unique molecular identifiers being introduced. RNA was extracted from every sample with Trizol reagent. Library amplification was performed in two PCR steps, and a second sample barcode and Illumina TruSeq adapters were introduced in the second step. The libraries were sequenced on an Illumina NovaSeq using 2 x 150 bp paired-end reads. The authors' pipeline ran thus. Demultiplexing of reads and collapsing into UMI-guided consensus sequences were performed with migec v1.2.7. Using mixcr v2.1.11, UMI consensuses were aligned to TRA and TRB V and J templates and then assembled into clonotypes. Expanded or contracted clonotypes were those called significant by both edgeR and NoisET, with noise models trained on biological replicates. For edgeR calls, the cutoffs were a false discovery rate-adjusted p below 0.01 and a log2 fold-change threshold of 1. PCA with hierarchical clustering of max-normalized trajectories of the 1000 most abundant clonotypes was used as exploratory dynamics analysis. Separately sequenced CD4+ and CD8+ repertoires were used to assign a CD4 or CD8 phenotype to each responding clone. TCRdb ran its own pipeline on the public reads, namely fastp trimming at Q25 and MiXCR clone calling, and kept in-frame beta chains. Entries that share a CDR3 protein sequence are merged under the most common genes and DNA. TCRdb, not the original authors, processed these V and J calls. A total of approximately 170,000 distinct CDR3 sequences appear in this sample, under 15% of them only once. 2.5% to 4% of the sample lies in the top ten.

With regard to this clonotype: This receptor's antigen is unknown. The input lacks base qualities; no much larger clone sits a single base away.

As encoded in the germline V gene (reference sequence), CDR1 is LNHNV while CDR2 is YYDKDF. Inclusive of the bounding cysteine and phenylalanine, the CDR3 is 17 residues long. This entry keeps only the CDR3 DNA: 51 bases, framed from base 1. Deletion took 2 bases off V and 0 bases off J, with a span of 14 bases between the germline ends. Ficoll-Paque density gradient centrifugation was used to isolate PBMCs. The paper's findings and limits, for the study overall: The detection of some responding clones in pre-infection memory suggests that pre-existing cross-reactive memory T cells joined the SARS-CoV-2 response. Contracting CD4+ clones appeared mostly in the CM and EM memory subsets, whereas CD8+ clones were enriched in EMRA. Balanced CD4/CD8 phenotypes were observed for clones contracting from day 15 to 85, whereas a bias towards CD4+ was observed for a second wave of clones expanding from day 15 to 37. The second-wave clones that peaked on day 37 were not confirmed to be SARS-CoV-2 specific. Only a couple of mild cases were covered in the study, and larger cohorts including severe cases with pre-infection samples were considered necessary.

In this chain, TRBV15 is recombined with TRBJ2-1; perhaps TRBD2 is the D gene, with 6 bases matching. Sequencing was done on a sample of PBMCs or a T cell subset sorted from them (not recorded which). The receptor comes from a man aged 18 to 30 who had mild COVID-19 (a few samples of this study predate the infection). The sample titles of this study are shuffled in the database, so cell type and time point are left out; the donor was told from shared clones. At the DNA level, the sequence is TGTGCCACCAGCAGACGCACGCGGGATAGCTCCTACAATGAGCAGTTCTTC. It specifies CATSRRTRDSSYNEQFF.